This T cell receptor beta chain appears in the sequencing data of a study of CD8 T cells in Susac syndrome. The CDR3 loop spans 15 amino acids. The germline gives CDR1 MGHRA, CDR2 YSYEKL. V shed 4 bases and J 4 bases; nucleotides not matched to a gene: 9. After extraction with the RNeasy kit, about 0.45 to 1 ug of the RNA was reverse transcribed using random hexamers. MiXCR, run by TCRdb on the immunoSEQ multiplex PCR reads, gives a single entry per CDR3 protein. The sample yields about 430,000 distinct CDR3 sequences, more than 80% seen once. Specimen: CD8+ T cells from PBMCs. The TCR was taken from a human donor with multiple sclerosis. The chain carries TRBV4-1 and TRBJ2-7, with 8 bases matching TRBD2. CDR3 nucleotides: TGCGCCAGCAGCCTCGGAGCGGGAGATTTTTACGAGCAGTACTTC. Its translation: CASSLGAGDFYEQYF.